This T cell receptor beta chain was profiled in a study of CD8 T cells in ankylosing spondylitis (dated by TCRdb to the late 2010s). Regarding the study in general: T cell receptor beta repertoires were profiled in healthy donors and ankylosing spondylitis patients so that disease-linked TCR variants could be found. In total, the full study cohort was made up of 85 to 140 healthy donors and approximately 24 ankylosing spondylitis patients. Peripheral blood samples were taken, and synovial fluid was additionally collected from ankylosing spondylitis patients. What the research found in general, with its limitations: According to the report, matched synovial fluid samples from ankylosing spondylitis patients were significantly enriched for the disease-linked clones. Some of the motif variants had been reported before in the synovial fluid and blood of reactive arthritis patients, a finding that suggests common disease-initiation mechanisms. A TCR beta motif made up of several highly homologous amino acid variants appeared to be characteristic of blood from ankylosing spondylitis patients. The disease-linked clones showed a CD8+ phenotype and occurred at relatively low frequencies in peripheral blood.

TCRdb shows the sequencer as Illumina HiSeq 2500. Quantitative 5'-RACE with molecular barcodes was used to prepare TCR beta libraries. Per the source publication's procedure: To identify disease-linked TCR variants, a new computational method was used, one built on a probabilistic model of VDJ rearrangement. TCRdb passed the public sequencing reads through fastp at Q25 and MiXCR, retaining productive beta sequences. All rows with the same CDR3 protein become a single entry with the most common DNA and genes. What appears here as the V and J calls and clone size reflects TCRdb's work, not the paper's. This sample is represented by hundreds of thousands of distinct CDR3 sequences; around 7.8% of them were singletons. Over 6.5% of the sample rests with the top ten. This clonotype showed up many times. Its target antigen remains unknown. No much larger clone is present one base from it, and per-base qualities are unavailable.

V lost 3 bases and J lost 4 bases, and the count of bases not matched to a germline gene is 7. CDR1 and CDR2 (MNHEY, SMNVEV) derive from the germline V gene (reference sequence). Inclusive of the bounding cysteine and phenylalanine, the CDR3 is 16 residues long. The retained sequence is limited to the CDR3, 48 bases, with the frame set at the first base. In this chain, TRBV27 is recombined with TRBJ2-2, with 8 middle bases fitting TRBD1. The sequencing input was blood, either unsorted or a sorted T cell fraction (not recorded which). This receptor was obtained from a male donor with ankylosing spondylitis or in good health (not recorded which). The nucleotide sequence is given as TGTGCCAGCAGTTTGGGAGTTACAGGGGGCACCGGGGAGCTGTTTTTT. Its coded protein is CASSLGVTGGTGELFF.